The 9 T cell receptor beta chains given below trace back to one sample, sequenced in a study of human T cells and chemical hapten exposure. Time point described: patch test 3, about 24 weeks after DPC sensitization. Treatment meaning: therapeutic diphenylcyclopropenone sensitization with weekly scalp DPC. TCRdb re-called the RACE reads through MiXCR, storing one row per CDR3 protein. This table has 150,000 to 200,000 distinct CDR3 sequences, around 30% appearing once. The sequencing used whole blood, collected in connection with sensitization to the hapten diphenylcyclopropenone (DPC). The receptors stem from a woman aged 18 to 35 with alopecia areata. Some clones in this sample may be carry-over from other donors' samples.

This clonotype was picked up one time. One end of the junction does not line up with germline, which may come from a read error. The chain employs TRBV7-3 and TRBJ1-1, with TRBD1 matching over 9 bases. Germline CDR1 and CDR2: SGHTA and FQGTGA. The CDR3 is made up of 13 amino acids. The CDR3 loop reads CASSMDRGTETFF. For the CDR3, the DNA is TGTGCCAGCAGCATGGACAGGGGCACTGAAACTTTCTTT.

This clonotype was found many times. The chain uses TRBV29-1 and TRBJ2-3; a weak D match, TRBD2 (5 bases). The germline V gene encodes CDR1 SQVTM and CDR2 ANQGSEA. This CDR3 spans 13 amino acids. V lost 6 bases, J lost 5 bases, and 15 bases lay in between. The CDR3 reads CSVNPRRLDTQYF. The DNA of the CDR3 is TGCAGCGTGAACCCCCGGAGGTTAGATACGCAGTATTTT.

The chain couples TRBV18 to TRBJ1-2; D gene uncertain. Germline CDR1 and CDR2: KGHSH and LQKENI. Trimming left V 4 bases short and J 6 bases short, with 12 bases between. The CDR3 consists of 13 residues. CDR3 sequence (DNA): TGTGCCAGCTCACGCCAGAGCAGAGATGGCTACACCTTC. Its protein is CASSRQSRDGYTF.

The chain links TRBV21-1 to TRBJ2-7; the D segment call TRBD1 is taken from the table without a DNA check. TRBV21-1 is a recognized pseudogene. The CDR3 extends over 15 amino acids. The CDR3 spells CASSKARDREYEQYF. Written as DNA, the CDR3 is TGTGCCAGCAGCAAAGCGAGGGACAGGGAATACGAGCAGTACTTC.

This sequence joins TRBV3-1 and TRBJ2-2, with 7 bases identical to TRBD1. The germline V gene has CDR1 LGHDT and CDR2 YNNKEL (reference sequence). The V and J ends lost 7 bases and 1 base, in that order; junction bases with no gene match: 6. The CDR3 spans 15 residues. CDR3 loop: CASTPGTVNTGELFF. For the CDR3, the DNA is TGTGCCAGCACCCCTGGGACAGTGAACACCGGGGAGCTGTTTTTT.

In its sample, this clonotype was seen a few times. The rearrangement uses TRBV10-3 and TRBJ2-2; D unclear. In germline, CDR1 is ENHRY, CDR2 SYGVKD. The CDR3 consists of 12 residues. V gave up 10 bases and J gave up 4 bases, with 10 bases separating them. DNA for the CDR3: TGTGCCACCAGCGACGGCACCGGGGAGCTGTTTTTT. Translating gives CATSDGTGELFF.

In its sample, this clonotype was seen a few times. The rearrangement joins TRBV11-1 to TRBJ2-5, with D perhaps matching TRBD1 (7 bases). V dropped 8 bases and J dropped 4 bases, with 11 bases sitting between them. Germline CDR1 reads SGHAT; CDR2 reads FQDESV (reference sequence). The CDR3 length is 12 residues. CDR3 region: CASGQGGETQYF. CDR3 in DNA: TGTGCCAGCGGGCAGGGGGGAGAGACCCAGTACTTC.

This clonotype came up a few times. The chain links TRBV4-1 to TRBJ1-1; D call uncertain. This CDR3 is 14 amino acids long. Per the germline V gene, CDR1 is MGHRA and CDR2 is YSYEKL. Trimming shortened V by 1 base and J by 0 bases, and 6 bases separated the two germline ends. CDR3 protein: CASSQADLNTEAFF. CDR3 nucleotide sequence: TGCGCCAGCAGCCAAGCGGACCTGAACACTGAAGCTTTCTTT.

The CDR3 region has the DNA TGTGCCAGCAGCAGGCGGGAAGTGAGGAATGAGCAGTTCTTC. This encodes CASSRREVRNEQFF. The chain carries TRBV7-8 and TRBJ2-1, with D perhaps TRBD2 (6 bases). Germline V lookup: CDR1 SGHVS, CDR2 FQNEAQ. The CDR3 runs to 14 residues. The germline V and J ends were trimmed by 5 bases and 7 bases, with 15 bases remaining between them.